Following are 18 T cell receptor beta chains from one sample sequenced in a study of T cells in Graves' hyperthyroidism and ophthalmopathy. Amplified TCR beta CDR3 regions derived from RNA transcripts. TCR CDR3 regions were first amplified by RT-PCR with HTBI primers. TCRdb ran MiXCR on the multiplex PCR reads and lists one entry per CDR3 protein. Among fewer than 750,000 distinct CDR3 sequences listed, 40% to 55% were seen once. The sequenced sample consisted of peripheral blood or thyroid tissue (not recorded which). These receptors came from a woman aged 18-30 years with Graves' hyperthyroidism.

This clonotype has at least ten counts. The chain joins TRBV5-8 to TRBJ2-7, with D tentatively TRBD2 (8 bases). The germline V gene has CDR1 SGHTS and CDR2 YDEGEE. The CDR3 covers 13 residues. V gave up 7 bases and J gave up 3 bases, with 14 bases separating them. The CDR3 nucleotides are TGTGCCAGCCGGGAGGGGGCCAACTACGAGCAGTACTTC. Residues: CASREGANYEQYF. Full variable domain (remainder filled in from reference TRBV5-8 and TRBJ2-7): EAGVTQSPTHLIKTRGQQATLRCSPISGHTSVYWYQQALGLGLQFLLWYDEGEERNRGNFPPRFSGRQFPNYSSELNVNALELEDSALYLCASREGANYEQYFGPGTRLTVT.

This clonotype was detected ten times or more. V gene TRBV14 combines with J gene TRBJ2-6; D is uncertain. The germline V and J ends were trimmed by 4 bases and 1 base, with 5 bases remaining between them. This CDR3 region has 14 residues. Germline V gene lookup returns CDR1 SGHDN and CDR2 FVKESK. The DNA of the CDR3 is TGTGCCAGCAGCCTACTTTCTGGGGCCAACGTCCTGACTTTC. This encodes CASSLLSGANVLTF.

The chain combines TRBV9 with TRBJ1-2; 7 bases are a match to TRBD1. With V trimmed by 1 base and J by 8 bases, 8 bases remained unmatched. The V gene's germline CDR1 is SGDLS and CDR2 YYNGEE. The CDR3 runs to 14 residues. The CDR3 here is CASSVYDREVGYTF. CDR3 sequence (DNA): TGTGCCAGCAGCGTATACGACAGGGAAGTCGGCTACACCTTC.

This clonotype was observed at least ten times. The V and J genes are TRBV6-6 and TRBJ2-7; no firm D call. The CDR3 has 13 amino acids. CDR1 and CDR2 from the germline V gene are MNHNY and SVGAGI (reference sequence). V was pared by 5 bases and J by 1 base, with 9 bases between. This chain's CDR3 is CASSNPWSYEQYF. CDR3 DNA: TGTGCCAGCAGTAACCCTTGGTCCTACGAGCAGTACTTC.

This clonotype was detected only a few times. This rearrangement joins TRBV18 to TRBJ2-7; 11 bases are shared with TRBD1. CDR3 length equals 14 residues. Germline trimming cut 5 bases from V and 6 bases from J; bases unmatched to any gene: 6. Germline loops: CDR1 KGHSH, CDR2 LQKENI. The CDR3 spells CASSIMDRGREQYF. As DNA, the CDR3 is TGTGCCAGCTCAATAATGGACAGGGGGCGCGAGCAGTACTTC.

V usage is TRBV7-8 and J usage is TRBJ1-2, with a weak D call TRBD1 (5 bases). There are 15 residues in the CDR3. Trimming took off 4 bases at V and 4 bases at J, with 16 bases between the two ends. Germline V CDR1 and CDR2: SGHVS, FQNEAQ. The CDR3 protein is CASSSQRGDSYGYTF. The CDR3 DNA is TGTGCCAGCAGCTCCCAGCGGGGGGACTCCTATGGCTACACCTTC. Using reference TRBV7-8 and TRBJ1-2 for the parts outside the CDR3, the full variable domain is GAGVSQSPRYKVAKRGQDVALRCDPISGHVSLFWYQQALGQGPEFLTYFQNEAQLDKSGLPSDRFFAERPEGSVSTLKIQRTQQEDSAVYLCASSSQRGDSYGYTFGSGTRLTVV.

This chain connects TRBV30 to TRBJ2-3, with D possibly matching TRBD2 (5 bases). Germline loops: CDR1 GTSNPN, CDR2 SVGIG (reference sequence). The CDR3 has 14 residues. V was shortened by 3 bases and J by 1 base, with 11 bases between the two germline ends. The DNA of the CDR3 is TGTGCCTGGAGGGACTTGAGCCGCACAGATACGCAGTATTTT. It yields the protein CAWRDLSRTDTQYF.

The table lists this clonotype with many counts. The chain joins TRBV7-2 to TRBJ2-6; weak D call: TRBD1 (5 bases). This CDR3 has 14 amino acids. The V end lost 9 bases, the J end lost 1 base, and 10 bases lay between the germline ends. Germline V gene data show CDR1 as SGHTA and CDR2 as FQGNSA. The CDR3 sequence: CASTQGSGANVLTF. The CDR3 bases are TGTGCCAGTACCCAGGGTTCTGGGGCCAACGTCCTGACTTTC.

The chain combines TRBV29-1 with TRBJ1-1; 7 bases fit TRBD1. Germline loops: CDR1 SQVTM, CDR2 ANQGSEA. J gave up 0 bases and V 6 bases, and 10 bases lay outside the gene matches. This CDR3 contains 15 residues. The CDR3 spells CSVLPGQNLNTEAFF. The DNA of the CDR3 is TGCAGCGTACTCCCGGGACAGAACTTGAACACTGAAGCTTTCTTT.

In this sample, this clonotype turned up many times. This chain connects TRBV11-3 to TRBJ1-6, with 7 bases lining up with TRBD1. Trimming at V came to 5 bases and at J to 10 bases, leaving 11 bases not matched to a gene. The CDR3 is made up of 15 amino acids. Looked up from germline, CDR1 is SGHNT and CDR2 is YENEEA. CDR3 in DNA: TGTGCCAGCAGCCTCACGACAGGGAGTGGATCACCCCTCCACTTT. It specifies CASSLTTGSGSPLHF. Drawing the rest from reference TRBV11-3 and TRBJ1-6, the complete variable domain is EAGVVQSPRYKIIEKKQPVAFWCNPISGHNTLYWYLQNLGQGPELLIRYENEEAVDDSQLPKDRFSAERLKGVDSTLKIQPAELGDSAVYLCASSLTTGSGSPLHFGNGTRLTVT.

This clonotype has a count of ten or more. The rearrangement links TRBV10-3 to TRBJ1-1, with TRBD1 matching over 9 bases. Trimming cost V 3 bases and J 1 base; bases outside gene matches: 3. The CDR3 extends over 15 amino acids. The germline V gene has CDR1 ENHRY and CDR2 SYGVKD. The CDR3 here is CAISEKQGANTEAFF. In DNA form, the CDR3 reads TGTGCCATCAGTGAAAAACAGGGGGCGAACACTGAAGCTTTCTTT.

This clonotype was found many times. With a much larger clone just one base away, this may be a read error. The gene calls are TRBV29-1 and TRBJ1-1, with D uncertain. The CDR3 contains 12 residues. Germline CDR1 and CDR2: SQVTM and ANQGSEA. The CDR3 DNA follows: TGCGGCGTTGGGCGGGGGAACACTGAAGCTTTCTTT. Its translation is CGVGRGNTEAFF.

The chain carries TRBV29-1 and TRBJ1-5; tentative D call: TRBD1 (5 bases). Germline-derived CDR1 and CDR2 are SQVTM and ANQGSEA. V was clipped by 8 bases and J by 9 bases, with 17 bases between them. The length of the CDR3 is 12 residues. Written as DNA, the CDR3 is TGCAGCCCCCCGGGGGGAAACCGGCCCCAGCATTTT. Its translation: CSPPGGNRPQHF.

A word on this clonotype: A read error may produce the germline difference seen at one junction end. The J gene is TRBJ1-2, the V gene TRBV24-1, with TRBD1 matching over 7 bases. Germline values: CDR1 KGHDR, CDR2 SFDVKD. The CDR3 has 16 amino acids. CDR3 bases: TGTGCCAGCAGTTACCGAACCGGGACAGCGCAATATGGCTACACCTTC. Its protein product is CASSYRTGTAQYGYTF.

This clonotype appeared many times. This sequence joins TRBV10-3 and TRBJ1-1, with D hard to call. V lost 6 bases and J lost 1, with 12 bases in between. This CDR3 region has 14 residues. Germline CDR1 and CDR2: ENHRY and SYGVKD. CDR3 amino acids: CAIRREFKNTEAFF. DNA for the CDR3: TGTGCCATCAGACGGGAATTTAAGAACACTGAAGCTTTCTTT.

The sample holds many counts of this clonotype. DNA for the CDR3: TGTGCCACCAGCAGAGCTATGGGAATTGCTAATGAAAAACTGTTTTTT. This gives the protein CATSRAMGIANEKLFF. The chain has TRBV15 and TRBJ1-4; D gene uncertain. CDR3 length: 16 residues. Germline lookup yields CDR1 LNHNV and CDR2 YYDKDF (reference sequence). V gave up 1 base and J gave up 3 bases, with 12 bases separating them. The complete variable domain, with remaining parts taken from reference TRBV15 and TRBJ1-4, reads DAMVIQNPRYQVTQFGKPVTLSCSQTLNHNVMYWYQQKSSQAPKLLFHYYDKDFNNEADTPDNFQSRRPNTSFCFLDIRSPGLGDTAMYLCATSRAMGIANEKLFFGSGTQLSVL.

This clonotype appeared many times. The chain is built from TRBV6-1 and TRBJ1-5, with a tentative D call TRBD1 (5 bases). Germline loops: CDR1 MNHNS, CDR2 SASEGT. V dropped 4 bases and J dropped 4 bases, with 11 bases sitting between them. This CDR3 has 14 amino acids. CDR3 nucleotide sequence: TGTGCCAGCAGTGGTCAGGCAGGGAATCAGCCCCAGCATTTT. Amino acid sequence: CASSGQAGNQPQHF.

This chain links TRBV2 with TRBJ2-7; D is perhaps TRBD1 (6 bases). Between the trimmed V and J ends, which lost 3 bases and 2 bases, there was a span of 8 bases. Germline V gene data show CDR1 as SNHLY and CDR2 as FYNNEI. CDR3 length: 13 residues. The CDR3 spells CASSEGQPYEQYF. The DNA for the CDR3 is TGTGCCAGCAGTGAGGGACAACCCTACGAGCAGTACTTC.